This TCR beta chain was identified in a study of siplizumab effects on memory and regulatory T cells. Study conclusions and caveats: Unstimulated subsets were the mapping target of only a minor fraction of alloreactive clones.

Produced via immunoSEQ multiplex PCR; TCRdb's table is partial and in-frame only. The data hold approximately 100,000 clones, with about 92% observed a single time. Trimming at V came to 6 bases and at J to 0 bases, leaving 10 bases not matched to a gene. Germline assignment: CDR1 MNHEY and CDR2 SMNVEV (reference sequence). The CDR3 totals 16 residues. Worth noting for this clone: Its antigen remains unknown.

Sequencing input: Tregs sorted from blood. The V call is TRBV27, the J call TRBJ2-5; 7 bases match TRBD2. This sequence originates from a human donor in good health. The DNA for the CDR3 is TGTGCCAGCAGCATGGGGGGGAGGGGCTACCAAGAGACCCAGTACTTC. It translates to CASSMGGRGYQETQYF.